Listed here is a single T cell receptor (beta chain). V was pared by 7 bases and J by 3 bases, with 2 bases of the junction left unmatched. Germline V gene data show CDR1 as LNHDA and CDR2 as SQIVND (reference sequence). The CDR3 extends over 12 amino acids. The data originate from a study of blood T cell repertoires in COVID-19. Study details: Collection of acute and convalescent COVID-19 samples took place in the United States, Italy and Spain. The cDNA or gDNA used as material had been derived from T cells, B-cell-depleted T cells, or PBMCs.

Authors' analysis steps: How many nucleated cells were present was estimated from reference gene primer amplification. Profiled with immunoSEQ multiplex PCR; TCRdb holds only in-frame clones, not every one. That table gives V, J and clone size, and the DNA gave D and trimming. The sample shows roughly 180,000 clones, around 83% of them seen only once. The sequenced material came from peripheral blood. The clonotype originates from a woman aged 55-69 years with acute or convalescent COVID-19. This chain uses TRBV19 with TRBJ2-5; TRBD1 agrees at 7 bases. CDR3 in DNA: TGTGCCAGTAAGCAGGGGGAAGAGACCCAGTACTTC. It translates to CASKQGEETQYF.